The rows below give T cell receptor beta chains drawn from one sample of a study of T cell responses to AZD1222 COVID-19 vaccine. Data came from immunoSEQ multiplex PCR; TCRdb stores just in-frame clones and leaves some out. The data contain roughly 100,000 clones, around 89% of them seen just once; the ten biggest clones take up around 2.5%. The source was peripheral blood, collected on day 0 of AZD1222 vaccination. These receptor sequences come from an adult in good health. Each CDR3 is given without its conserved first and last residue. A D gene is named only where the DNA matches it firmly.

v_gene: TRBV7-2
d_gene: NA
CDR3aa: ASSGAGDHYGYT

v_gene: TRBV13
d_gene: TRBD1
CDR3aa: ASRDSSKGTEAF

v_gene: TRBV18
d_gene: NA
CDR3aa: ASSPTEAYYEQY

v_gene: TRBV29-1
d_gene: NA
CDR3aa: SVEDGPI

v_gene: TRBV19
d_gene: NA
CDR3aa: ASVGTLNTEAF

v_gene: TRBV6-5
d_gene: NA
CDR3aa: ASTPYSEAF

v_gene: TRBV28
d_gene: NA
CDR3aa: ASSLWTTTLASTDTQY

v_gene: TRBV5-1
d_gene: TRBD2
CDR3aa: ASSWGLAGLEETQY

v_gene: TRBV6-5
d_gene: NA
CDR3aa: ASSYSAIPAYYGYT

v_gene: TRBV10-2
d_gene: NA
CDR3aa: ASSETGPSNYGYT

v_gene: TRBV5-8
d_gene: NA
CDR3aa: ASSFRLQGVTPWGNTIY

v_gene: TRBV18
d_gene: NA
CDR3aa: ASSGGGNEQF

v_gene: TRBV11-2
d_gene: TRBD2
CDR3aa: ASKRLAGYNEQF

v_gene: TRBV28
d_gene: NA
CDR3aa: ASSSLGKNTEAF

v_gene: TRBV12-3/TRBV12-4
d_gene: NA
CDR3aa: ASSSYTGGEQF

v_gene: TRBV5-4
d_gene: TRBD2
CDR3aa: ASSLGTSGVYEQY

v_gene: TRBV28
d_gene: NA
CDR3aa: ASSLLNFRGPNQPQH

v_gene: TRBV10-1
d_gene: NA
CDR3aa: ASSDNLIDHEQY

v_gene: TRBV4-3
d_gene: NA
CDR3aa: ASSQDFRDEKLF

v_gene: TRBV27
d_gene: NA
CDR3aa: ASSRVWETEAF

v_gene: TRBV4-3
d_gene: TRBD1
CDR3aa: ASSQGFGTAQETQY

v_gene: TRBV3-1/TRBV3-2
d_gene: NA
CDR3aa: ASSQGAFGRSPLH

v_gene: TRBV2
d_gene: NA
CDR3aa: ASSDLRDTEAF

v_gene: TRBV5-6
d_gene: NA
CDR3aa: ASSLGAVDEKLF

v_gene: TRBV3-1/TRBV3-2
d_gene: NA
CDR3aa: ACMVVGDEQY

v_gene: TRBV23-1
d_gene: TRBD1
CDR3aa: ASSQSRDRDGNQPQH

v_gene: TRBV7-2
d_gene: TRBD1
CDR3aa: ASSPGQGHNQPQH

v_gene: TRBV15
d_gene: NA
CDR3aa: ATSGAGGTEAF

v_gene: TRBV7-9
d_gene: NA
CDR3aa: ASSRTLLNYGYT

v_gene: TRBV2
d_gene: NA
CDR3aa: ASSVLRGGYT

v_gene: TRBV28
d_gene: NA
CDR3aa: ASRVGGSYEQY

v_gene: TRBV6-1
d_gene: TRBD1
CDR3aa: ASSDVKQGASYNEQF

v_gene: TRBV18
d_gene: TRBD2
CDR3aa: ASSPGTSGSYEQY

v_gene: TRBV28
d_gene: TRBD1
CDR3aa: ASSLADRLNTEAF

v_gene: TRBV11-2
d_gene: NA
CDR3aa: ASSLGERLMNTEAF

v_gene: TRBV5-1
d_gene: NA
CDR3aa: ASSLAGETQY

v_gene: TRBV5-6
d_gene: NA
CDR3aa: ASSPGWGSRVGGYT

v_gene: TRBV7-6
d_gene: NA
CDR3aa: ASSPSDKGGKLF

v_gene: TRBV5-1
d_gene: NA
CDR3aa: ASSSTASGELF

v_gene: TRBV6-5
d_gene: TRBD2
CDR3aa: ASSYLAVPYEQY

v_gene: TRBV9
d_gene: NA
CDR3aa: ASSVSPFPTEAF

v_gene: TRBV11-3
d_gene: NA
CDR3aa: ASPLRRLGLAWQPQH

v_gene: TRBV2
d_gene: TRBD1
CDR3aa: AVTISGQTYNEQF

v_gene: TRBV6-6
d_gene: NA
CDR3aa: ASSPTFTIGDSPLH

v_gene: TRBV28
d_gene: TRBD1
CDR3aa: ASSLPPWTGPYEQY

v_gene: TRBV5-1
d_gene: TRBD2
CDR3aa: ASRGTSGRLNEQF

v_gene: TRBV13
d_gene: NA
CDR3aa: ASSKREWDTEAF

v_gene: TRBV28
d_gene: NA
CDR3aa: ASSTPSRYEQY

v_gene: TRBV28
d_gene: NA
CDR3aa: ASIKTLWAGNSPLH

v_gene: TRBV4-1
d_gene: NA
CDR3aa: ASSRVVRVGMNTEAF

v_gene: TRBV28
d_gene: NA
CDR3aa: ASSLGVSLYNEQF

v_gene: TRBV12-3/TRBV12-4
d_gene: NA
CDR3aa: ATQRGNQPQH

v_gene: TRBV6-1
d_gene: TRBD1
CDR3aa: ASSDRQGTKAF

v_gene: TRBV28
d_gene: NA
CDR3aa: ASSPHRGSGANVLT

v_gene: TRBV28
d_gene: NA
CDR3aa: ASSQQLPSSNEQY

v_gene: TRBV27
d_gene: NA
CDR3aa: ASSLYPRGNEQF

v_gene: TRBV18
d_gene: NA
CDR3aa: ASSPPTRSDTQY

v_gene: TRBV20-1
d_gene: TRBD1
CDR3aa: SASLDRGNYNSPLH

v_gene: TRBV14
d_gene: NA
CDR3aa: AWDGDRET

v_gene: TRBV4-2
d_gene: TRBD1
CDR3aa: ASSRITGGSGNTIY